This is a list of T cell receptor beta chains from one sample in a study of cytomegalovirus exposure and HLA in healthy donors. Produced via immunoSEQ multiplex PCR; TCRdb's table is partial and in-frame only. The sample contains some 190,000 clones, less than 90% of which appear only once. Sequencing used PBMCs. The receptor set was obtained from a girl aged 5-17 years in good health and CMV-seropositive. CDR3s include the opening cysteine and the closing phenylalanine or tryptophan. The D gene is left open where the match is weak. Some rows mark clone size as missing; the rest say once, few, many or name a class of expanded clone.

DNA	CDR3	J	V	D	length	size
TGTGCCAGCAGCTTAGGGGGGACTAGCGGAGTGGAGCAGTTCTTC	CASSLGGTSGVEQFF	TRBJ2-1	TRBV7-2	TRBD2	15	-
TGTGCCAGCAGCTTAGGGTTAGCTCGCTATGAGCAGTTCTTC	CASSLGLARYEQFF	TRBJ2-1	TRBV7-6	-	14	-
TGCGCCAGCAGTGAGCAGGAAAAGACCCAGTACTTC	CASSEQEKTQYF	TRBJ2-5	TRBV10-2	-	12	-
TGCGCCAGCAGCTTGGTGCCAGGGCCCCACAATGAGCAGTTCTTC	CASSLVPGPHNEQFF	TRBJ2-1	TRBV5-1	-	15	-
TGTGCCAGTAGTCCACTAGTGGACTCCTACAATGAGCAGTTCTTC	CASSPLVDSYNEQFF	TRBJ2-1	TRBV19	-	15	once
TGTGCCAGCAGTTTAGCCCGGTTAAATGAGCAGTTCTTC	CASSLARLNEQFF	TRBJ2-1	TRBV28	-	13	-
TGCGCCAGCAGCCCAGGGGCTTACACCAATCTAAACACCGGGGAGCTGTTTTTT	CASSPGAYTNLNTGELFF	TRBJ2-2	TRBV4-3	-	18	-
TGTGCCAGCAGTCTACAGGGAACCGCTGAAGCTTTCTTT	CASSLQGTAEAFF	TRBJ1-1	TRBV27	-	13	-
TGTGCCAGCAGTTACTCGGACGGGAGCACTGAAGCTTTCTTT	CASSYSDGSTEAFF	TRBJ1-1	TRBV6-5	-	14	-
TGCGCCAGCAGTGAGTTTAGATCTACGTTGGAGCAGTACTTC	CASSEFRSTLEQYF	TRBJ2-5	TRBV10-2	-	14	-
TGTGCCATCAGTGACCCGACAGGGAATGGCTACACCTTC	CAISDPTGNGYTF	TRBJ1-2	TRBV10-3	TRBD1	13	-
TGTGCCAGCTCACCATGGCGGGATGCCCTCTACGAGCAGTACTTC	CASSPWRDALYEQYF	TRBJ2-7	TRBV18	-	15	few
TGTGCCAGTAGTCCCTGGGGACAGGCTACAAATCAGCCCCAGCATTTT	CASSPWGQATNQPQHF	TRBJ1-5	TRBV19	TRBD1	16	once
TGTGCCTGGAGTGTCGTTCCTAGAGATGGCTACACCTTC	CAWSVVPRDGYTF	TRBJ1-2	TRBV30	-	13	-
TGTGCCAGTAGTACAACCGGGACAGGGGGTGAAAAACTGTTTTTT	CASSTTGTGGEKLFF	TRBJ1-4	TRBV19	TRBD1	15	-
TGCAGCGTCCACCGGGACAGCAACATCCAAGAGACCCAGTACTTC	CSVHRDSNIQETQYF	TRBJ2-5	TRBV29-1	TRBD1	15	-
TGTGCCAGTAGCACCGGCCGGGGATTCTCTGGGGCCAACGTCCTGACTTTC	CASSTGRGFSGANVLTF	TRBJ2-6	TRBV19	-	17	-
TGTGCCAGTAGTATAGTGGGGGGGAATGAAGCTTTCTTT	CASSIVGGNEAFF	TRBJ1-1	TRBV19	-	13	-
TGCGCCAGCAGCCCCCGTAGCGGGAGCCCAGCCTCCTCCGAGCAGTACTTC	CASSPRSGSPASSEQYF	TRBJ2-7	TRBV5-1	TRBD2	17	-
TGCAGCGTTGAAACTAGCGGACAAGAGACCCAGTACTTC	CSVETSGQETQYF	TRBJ2-5	TRBV29-1	TRBD2	13	-
TGTGCCATCCGTATGGGTCGGGAAGAGAGGGCTTTCTTT	CAIRMGREERAFF	TRBJ1-1	TRBV10-3	-	13	few
TGTGCCACCAGCAGAGATCAATTTACAGGGCCTAACTATGGCTACACCTTC	CATSRDQFTGPNYGYTF	TRBJ1-2	TRBV15	-	17	-
TGTGCCAGCAGCCCCTCAAGGACACACAGTAATTCTGGAAACACCATATATTTT	CASSPSRTHSNSGNTIYF	TRBJ1-3	TRBV7-8	-	18	-
TGCGCCAGCAGCTTTGGGTGGGCGAGGACTAGCGGATCCTACGAGCAGTACTTC	CASSFGWARTSGSYEQYF	TRBJ2-7	TRBV5-1	TRBD2	18	-
TGTGCCAGCAGTTTAGGGACAGGGTCGAACACCGGGGAGCTGTTTTTT	CASSLGTGSNTGELFF	TRBJ2-2	TRBV27	TRBD1	16	-
TGTGCCAGCAGTGAAGGCAGGAACCAGAACACTGAAGCTTTCTTT	CASSEGRNQNTEAFF	TRBJ1-1	TRBV25-1	-	15	-
TGTGCCAGTAGGAGTGTTTCCTACGAGCAGTACTTC	CASRSVSYEQYF	TRBJ2-7	TRBV27	-	12	-
TGTGCCAGTAGTAAAGGGACACCCATCTCCTACGAGCAGTACTTC	CASSKGTPISYEQYF	TRBJ2-7	TRBV19	-	15	once
TGTGCCAGCAGCCTCGCAGGGTTAGAGACCCAGTACTTC	CASSLAGLETQYF	TRBJ2-5	TRBV6-1	-	13	-
TGTGCCAGCTCGGGACTCCCTAACTATGGCTACACCTTC	CASSGLPNYGYTF	TRBJ1-2	TRBV2	-	13	-
TGTGCCAGCAGCTCTAATCAGGGGTCGCTCATGAACACTGAAGCTTTCTTT	CASSSNQGSLMNTEAFF	TRBJ1-1	TRBV5-6	-	17	-
TGTGCCAGCAGGGAGTACACCCAGATCTATGGCTACACCTTC	CASREYTQIYGYTF	TRBJ1-2	TRBV6-6	-	14	-
TGTGCCTCGTCAACACCCCGGGGTTCCTACAATGAGCAGTTCTTC	CASSTPRGSYNEQFF	TRBJ2-1	TRBV9	-	15	-
TGTGCCAGCAGCATACTAGCGGGAGTAGGGAATGAGCAGTTCTTC	CASSILAGVGNEQFF	TRBJ2-1	TRBV7-9	TRBD2	15	-
TGTGCCAGTAGTATAGTCAGCGGGAGTCCCTACAATGAGCAGTTCTTC	CASSIVSGSPYNEQFF	TRBJ2-1	TRBV19	TRBD2	16	-
TGTGCCAGCAGCCAAGACCCTAGGACTAGCGGGAGGAACGAGCAGTACTTC	CASSQDPRTSGRNEQYF	TRBJ2-7	TRBV4-2	TRBD2	17	-
TGTGCCAGCAGTGACGACAGAGCGACTAATGAAAAACTGTTTTTT	CASSDDRATNEKLFF	TRBJ1-4	TRBV2	-	15	-
TGTGCTAGTGGTTTGTCCGGGATTCCCCCTTACGAGCAGTACTTC	CASGLSGIPPYEQYF	TRBJ2-7	TRBV12-5	-	15	-
TGTGCCAGCAGCATCCGACTAGGGGCTTCCACAGATACGCAGTATTTT	CASSIRLGASTDTQYF	TRBJ2-3	TRBV7-9	-	16	-
TGCGCCAGCACGAGACAGGGCTCCTATGGCTACACCTTC	CASTRQGSYGYTF	TRBJ1-2	TRBV10-2	TRBD1	13	-
TGTGCCAGCCACGAGGGCGGGCGTGCGTACGAGCAGTACTTC	CASHEGGRAYEQYF	TRBJ2-7	TRBV27	-	14	-
TGTGCCTGGAGTAGGGCTAGTGGGAGAAAAGTCTACGAGCAGTACTTC	CAWSRASGRKVYEQYF	TRBJ2-7	TRBV30	-	16	-
TGTGCCAGCAGCACCTCAAGGGGGATCTACAATGAGCAGTTCTTC	CASSTSRGIYNEQFF	TRBJ2-1	TRBV21-1	-	15	-
TGCGCCAGCAGCTCGATGTACATGAACACTGAAGCTTTCTTT	CASSSMYMNTEAFF	TRBJ1-1	TRBV5-1	-	14	-
TGTGCCACCACCGAACGGGGCTCCTACGAGCAGTACTTC	CATTERGSYEQYF	TRBJ2-7	TRBV6-4	-	13	-
TGTGCCAGCAGCGATCAGGGTGGAGGGTCCTACGAGCAGTACTTC	CASSDQGGGSYEQYF	TRBJ2-7	TRBV21-1	-	15	-
TGTGCCAGCAGCTGGGACAGGGGCCTGGGTTGGGAGACCCAGTACTTC	CASSWDRGLGWETQYF	TRBJ2-5	TRBV5-5	TRBD1	16	-
TGCGCCAGCAGCCCGGGTTCAGAGACCCAGTACTTC	CASSPGSETQYF	TRBJ2-5	TRBV5-1	-	12	-
TGCGCCAGCAGTGAAGGGACAGGCCCATACGAGCAGTACTTC	CASSEGTGPYEQYF	TRBJ2-7	TRBV10-1	TRBD1	14	-
TGCGCCAGCAGCCTGGGGACTAGCAATGGGGAGCAGTACTTC	CASSLGTSNGEQYF	TRBJ2-5	TRBV4-1	TRBD2	14	-
TGCGCCAGCCGCCAATATAAAGCGGGAGGGGCAGAGACCCAGTACTTC	CASRQYKAGGAETQYF	TRBJ2-5	TRBV5-1	TRBD2	16	-
TGTGCCTGGAGTGAGTCAGGGGATCAGCCCCAGCATTTT	CAWSESGDQPQHF	TRBJ1-5	TRBV30	-	13	-
TGTGCCAGCAGCTCAATAAGAGGGGGCGGCGAGACCCAGTACTTC	CASSSIRGGGETQYF	TRBJ2-5	TRBV5-8	TRBD1	15	few